This T cell receptor beta chain is drawn from a study of spatial heterogeneity in lung cancer. General study findings and limits: Intratumoral expanded alpha and beta TCR counts were found to track tumor mutation counts.

The CDR3 length is 11 residues. V was shortened by 5 bases and J by 4 bases, with 5 bases between the two germline ends. Germline CDR1 and CDR2: SGHVS and FNYEAQ. As to this clonotype: What it binds is not known.

Described time point: sample taken at primary tumor resection. Each CDR3 protein gets one entry after TCRdb re-called the 5' RACE reads with MiXCR. Of 7,000 or so distinct CDR3 sequences in the sample, 3% to 3.5% were seen once. The chain carries TRBV7-6 and TRBJ2-5; D is unresolved. Specimen: lung tumor tissue, collected at surgery. This receptor was identified in a male donor with early-stage non-small cell lung cancer. Here the CDR3 DNA reads TGTGCCAGCAGCCGACGAGAGACCCAGTACTTC. Translating gives CASSRRETQYF.